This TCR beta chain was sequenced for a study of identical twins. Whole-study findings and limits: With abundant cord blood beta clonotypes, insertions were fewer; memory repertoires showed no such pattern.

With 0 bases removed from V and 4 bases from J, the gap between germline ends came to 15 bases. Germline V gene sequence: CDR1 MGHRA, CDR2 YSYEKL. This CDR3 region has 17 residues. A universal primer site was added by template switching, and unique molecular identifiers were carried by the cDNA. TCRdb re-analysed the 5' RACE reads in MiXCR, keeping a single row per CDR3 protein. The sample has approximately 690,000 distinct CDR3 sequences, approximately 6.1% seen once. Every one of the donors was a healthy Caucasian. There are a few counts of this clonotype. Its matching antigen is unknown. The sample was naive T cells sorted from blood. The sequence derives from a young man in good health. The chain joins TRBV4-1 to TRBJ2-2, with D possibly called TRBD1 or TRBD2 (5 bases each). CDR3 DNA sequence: TGCGCCAGCAGCCAAGATAAGATGGGACCCGGCACCGGGGAGCTGTTTTTT. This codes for CASSQDKMGPGTGELFF.